This record covers a single T cell receptor beta chain. Its antigen is currently unknown. This specimen belongs to a study of long-term antiretroviral therapy in people with HIV. General study results and limits: Repertoires looked antigen-experienced, with only a slight naive shift after ART. Even long-term ART left TRB diversity below transplant donor controls, despite gains. There were no data on ART adherence, viral resistance or therapy changes, a gap that limits inferences about post-ART repertoire changes.

At the survey level, the v3.0 immunoSEQ assay was run. What sequencing targeted per sample was about 35,000-55,000 T-cell genomes. Clones were sequenced by immunoSEQ multiplex PCR, and TCRdb holds only the in-frame ones, with some missing. The profile shows over 35,000 clones, 94% of them singletons. Trimming shortened V by 1 base and J by 0 bases, and 10 bases separated the two germline ends. Germline assignment: CDR1 SGHRS and CDR2 YFSETQ. This CDR3 has 15 amino acids. The origin of this receptor is a man aged 30-40 years with HIV. The sequenced sample was unsorted PBMCs, obtained around 9.2 years after starting antiretroviral therapy. The V call is TRBV5-1, the J call TRBJ1-1; possibly TRBD1 for D (5 bases). This CDR3 is CASSLSGDLNTEAFF. CDR3 bases: TGCGCCAGCAGCTTGAGCGGGGACCTGAACACTGAAGCTTTCTTT.